This T cell receptor (beta chain) was documented in a study of CD8+CD57+ T cells in acquired aplastic anemia. About this clonotype: Its antigen is as yet unknown.

Study results and caveats: Found in both controls and patients were around 29 CD8+ CDR3 sequences.

Patients chosen for sequencing had shown CD8+CD57+ cell expansion by flow cytometry. This CDR3 has 16 amino acids. CDR1 SGHAT and CDR2 FQNNGV come from the germline V gene. V trimming: 5 bases; J trimming: 5 bases; junction bases outside the gene matches: 10. CDR3 and TCR beta VDJ profiling relied on a genomic DNA template. Each CDR3 protein is one row after TCRdb ran MiXCR on the reads. The top ten clones hold around 0.82% of a sample with under 500,000 distinct CDR3 sequences, around 30% of them seen once. This chain links TRBV11-2 with TRBJ2-5; 11 bases align to TRBD2. The clonotype comes from a human donor with aplastic anemia. The specimen was sorted CD4+, CD8+, or CD8+CD57+ T cells (not recorded which) from PBMCs. As DNA, the CDR3 is TGTGCCAGCAGCAGGGGGCTAGCGGGGGGATCGGAGACCCAGTACTTC. It specifies CASSRGLAGGSETQYF.